This T cell receptor beta chain was sequenced in a study of T cells after yellow fever vaccination. General study findings and limits: Secondary responses were weaker yet peaked faster, day 5 versus 15. FACS-sorted repertoires might harbor abundant contaminating clonotypes from the bulk population.

The CDR3 is made up of 17 amino acids. A 5'RACE template-switching step, the method used to make TCR cDNA, added a universal primer site and UMIs. MiXCR was run by TCRdb on the 5' RACE reads, yielding one entry per CDR3 protein. Of some 97,000 distinct CDR3 sequences in the sample, 4.5% to 6% were seen once. This clonotype was counted only a few times. Antigen: not known. This receptor was identified in a man between 18 and 29 years old who received the YFV17D yellow fever vaccine. The rearrangement links TRBV21-1 to TRBJ2-5; no check of the table's D call, TRBD1, against the DNA was made. TRBV21-1 is flagged as a pseudogene. Sequencing used CD8+ T cells sorted from PBMCs, obtained 10 days after the yellow fever booster vaccination. CDR3 DNA sequence: TGTGCCAGCAGCCCCTCGGACAGATTGGTGGAAATGGAGACCCAGTACTTC. As protein: CASSPSDRLVEMETQYF.